Below are 32 T cell receptor beta chains sequenced from a single sample in a study of blood T cell repertoires in COVID-19. Sequenced by immunoSEQ multiplex PCR; TCRdb stores in-frame clones only, minus some. Found here are about 53,000 clones, roughly 89% of them singletons; the top ten hold approximately 3.9%. Sequences were obtained from peripheral blood. The receptors stem from a man aged 50 to 59 with acute or convalescent COVID-19.

The chain is built from TRBV14 and TRBJ1-2, with a possible D match to TRBD1 (6 bases). CDR1 and CDR2 from the germline V gene are SGHDN and FVKESK. The CDR3 is made up of 14 amino acids. Trimming removed 2 bases at V and 8 bases at J, with 15 bases between. The CDR3 here is CASSQYSGERGYTF. The CDR3 DNA is TGTGCCAGCAGCCAATACTCAGGGGAGAGAGGCTACACCTTC.

The chain combines TRBV10-1 with TRBJ2-3; 14 bases map to TRBD2. J was trimmed by 4 bases and V by 6 bases; bases with no gene match: 6. This CDR3 comprises 16 residues. Germline assignment: CDR1 WNHNN and CDR2 SYGVQD (reference sequence). The CDR3: CASSAPGLAGADTQYF. The CDR3 region has the DNA TGCGCCAGCAGCGCTCCGGGACTAGCGGGAGCAGATACGCAGTATTTT.

The chain carries TRBV7-3 and TRBJ1-1; weak D call: TRBD1 (6 bases). V lost 5 bases and J lost 4, with 11 bases in between. The CDR3 consists of 13 residues. CDR1 and CDR2 from the germline V gene are SGHTA and FQGTGA. CDR3 loop: CASSILTGTEAFF. The CDR3 DNA reads as TGTGCCAGCAGCATCTTGACAGGCACTGAAGCTTTCTTT.

V usage is TRBV6-5 and J usage is TRBJ2-2; D gene ambiguous. This CDR3 has 15 amino acids. The germline gives CDR1 MNHEY, CDR2 SVGAGI. The ends were cut back, 0 bases at V and 7 bases at J, with 12 bases in the middle. As DNA, the CDR3 is TGTGCCAGCAGTTACTCGTTGTGGGCTGGCGGGGAGCTGTTTTTT. Amino acids: CASSYSLWAGGELFF.

The genes are TRBV5-1 and TRBJ2-2, with 8 nucleotides matching TRBD1. V dropped 4 bases and J dropped 2; count of bases not matched to a gene: 10. Germline V gene data show CDR1 as SGHRS and CDR2 as YFSETQ. The CDR3 contains 17 residues. Here the CDR3 reads CASSRQGTGKNTGELFF. In nucleotides, the CDR3 is TGCGCCAGCAGCCGGCAAGGGACAGGCAAAAACACCGGGGAGCTGTTTTTT.

J is TRBJ2-1 and V is TRBV24-1; TRBD2 matches 10 bases. Germline CDR1 reads KGHDR; CDR2 reads SFDVKD. The CDR3 totals 16 residues. The V gene end was trimmed by 1 base and the J gene end by 5 bases; junction bases not matched to a gene: 4. The CDR3 DNA is TGTGCCACCAGTGATTTCGTAGCGGGAGGTAACAATGAGCAGTTCTTC. Translating gives CATSDFVAGGNNEQFF.

The chain uses TRBV2 and TRBJ1-5; D remains unclear. The CDR3 is made up of 14 amino acids. Germline loops: CDR1 SNHLY, CDR2 FYNNEI. Between the trimmed V and J ends, which lost 6 bases and 0 bases, there was a span of 9 bases. The CDR3 here is CASSAGDSNQPQHF. The CDR3, as DNA: TGTGCCAGCAGCGCAGGTGATAGCAATCAGCCCCAGCATTTT.

This clone appeared a single time. The chain combines TRBV11-2 with TRBJ2-5, with 7 nucleotides matching TRBD1. The CDR3 is made up of 14 amino acids. The germline CDR1 and CDR2 sequences are SGHAT and FQNNGV. The J segment lost 2 bases and the V segment lost 4 bases, leaving 4 bases of the junction unmatched. The CDR3 DNA reads TGTGCCAGCAGCTCGGACAGGTGGCAAGAGACCCAGTACTTC. As protein: CASSSDRWQETQYF.

The genes are TRBV30 and TRBJ2-2; 9 nucleotides line up with TRBD2. The CDR3 is 16 amino acids. Germline assignment: CDR1 GTSNPN and CDR2 SVGIG (reference sequence). Losses at the gene ends were 3 bases for V and 5 bases for J; bases not matched to a gene: 10. The CDR3 region is CAWSGIAGEGTGELFF. For the CDR3, the DNA is TGTGCCTGGAGCGGTATAGCGGGAGAAGGAACCGGGGAGCTGTTTTTT.

The rearrangement uses TRBV6-5 and TRBJ1-2; 8 bases match TRBD1. CDR1 MNHEY and CDR2 SVGAGI come from the germline V gene. This CDR3 contains 14 residues. With V trimmed by 7 bases and J by 6 bases, 10 bases remained unmatched. The CDR3 DNA follows: TGTGCCAGCACTAGCCTAGGACAGGGAGATGGCTACACCTTC. Translating it yields CASTSLGQGDGYTF.

This rearrangement joins TRBV7-6 to TRBJ1-1, with a weak D call TRBD1 (6 bases). V lost 1 base to trimming and J lost 4 bases, with 13 bases between them. This CDR3 is 15 amino acids long. Germline loops: CDR1 SGHVS, CDR2 FNYEAQ. CDR3: CASSLDPGAGTEAFF. CDR3 DNA sequence: TGTGCCAGCAGCTTAGATCCAGGGGCCGGCACTGAAGCTTTCTTT.

The chain links TRBV12-3 or TRBV12-4 to TRBJ1-1; no firm D call. This CDR3 has 12 amino acids. V was cut by 10 bases and J by 6 bases, with 15 bases left in between. CDR3 nucleotides: TGTGCCATCCTTGCGGGAGGGCCTGAAGCTTTCTTT. It codes for CAILAGGPEAFF.

The chain is built from TRBV5-4 and TRBJ2-2; the match to TRBD2 covers 12 bases. After removal of 2 bases from V and 6 bases from J, the junction contained 5 bases not matched to a gene. Germline CDR1 is SGHNT and CDR2 is YYREEE (reference sequence). The CDR3 covers 16 residues. The CDR3 nucleotides are TGTGCCAGCAGCTTACCTAGCGGGAGGGAGTCCGGGGAGCTGTTTTTT. Amino acid sequence: CASSLPSGRESGELFF.

The V gene is TRBV27, the J gene TRBJ2-3; D call uncertain. Between the trimmed V and J ends, which lost 5 bases and 1 base, there was a span of 13 bases. This CDR3 region has 15 residues. Germline V CDR1 and CDR2: MNHEY, SMNVEV (reference sequence). The CDR3 nucleotides are TGTGCCAGCAGTCCCCTATTAGCCGGCACAGATACGCAGTATTTT. Translated: CASSPLLAGTDTQYF.

The J gene is TRBJ2-1, the V gene TRBV11-2, with D possibly matching TRBD1 (6 bases). The CDR3 has 15 residues. V lost 0 bases to trimming and J lost 4 bases, with 10 bases between them. CDR1 SGHAT and CDR2 FQNNGV come from the germline V gene. CDR3 sequence: CASSLDGGQYNEQFF. CDR3 DNA sequence: TGTGCCAGCAGCTTAGATGGCGGACAGTACAATGAGCAGTTCTTC.

The V gene is TRBV11-2, the J gene TRBJ1-1; no reliable D call. The CDR3 runs 14 residues. Germline V gives CDR1 SGHAT, CDR2 FQNNGV. With 5 bases removed from V and 5 bases from J, the gap between germline ends came to 15 bases. The CDR3 region is CASSLTLTGTEAFF. CDR3 bases: TGTGCCAGCAGCCTCACATTGACGGGTACTGAAGCTTTCTTT.

In DNA form, the CDR3 reads TGTGCCATCAGTGATTCGTTCAGGGACTACGAGCAGTACTTC. Translated: CAISDSFRDYEQYF. The V gene is TRBV10-3, the J gene TRBJ2-7, with D tentatively TRBD1 (5 bases). CDR1 ENHRY and CDR2 SYGVKD come from the germline V gene. The CDR3 extends over 14 amino acids. The V end lost 3 bases, the J end lost 3 bases, and 12 bases lay between the germline ends.

This chain uses TRBV27 with TRBJ1-5; 9 bases align to TRBD1. Germline assignment: CDR1 MNHEY and CDR2 SMNVEV (reference sequence). The CDR3 covers 14 residues. V gave up 3 bases and J gave up 4 bases; unmatched junction bases: 1. CDR3 sequence: CASSFGQGNQPQHF. For the CDR3, the DNA is TGTGCCAGCAGTTTCGGACAGGGGAATCAGCCCCAGCATTTT.

Concerning this clone: Other nucleotide sequences from this sample produce the same CDR3. The chain carries TRBV5-1 and TRBJ1-1; 7 bases match TRBD1. V lost 4 bases, J lost 1 base, and 4 bases stayed unmatched. Germline-derived CDR1 and CDR2 are SGHRS and YFSETQ. CDR3 length: 14 residues. The CDR3 DNA reads as TGCGCCAGCAGCCCAGGGACAGCGAACACTGAAGCTTTCTTT. It specifies CASSPGTANTEAFF.

The J gene is TRBJ2-5, the V gene TRBV6-5; 7 bases map to TRBD2. V lost 8 bases, J lost 5 bases, and 5 bases stayed unmatched. This CDR3 spans 12 amino acids. Per the germline V gene, CDR1 is MNHEY and CDR2 is SVGAGI. The CDR3 sequence is CASRGGSETQYF. The CDR3, as DNA: TGTGCCAGCCGGGGCGGGAGTGAGACCCAGTACTTC.

V is TRBV19 and J is TRBJ2-3; 11 bases match TRBD2. This CDR3 has 14 residues. Germline V gene sequence: CDR1 LNHDA, CDR2 SQIVND (reference sequence). The junction had 4 bases not matched to a gene; V was cut back by 10 bases and J by 1 base. The CDR3 DNA sequence: TGTGCCACTCTAGCGGGAGGTGGCACAGATACGCAGTATTTT. This sequence encodes CATLAGGGTDTQYF.

The chain couples TRBV28 to TRBJ1-6; D is perhaps TRBD1 (6 bases). The V gene's germline CDR1 is MDHEN and CDR2 SYDVKM. CDR3 length: 14 residues. The V end lost 5 bases, the J end lost 10 bases, and 15 bases lay between the germline ends. The CDR3 region is CASSPGSGTSPLHF. DNA of the CDR3: TGTGCCAGCAGTCCAGGGTCGGGGACATCACCCCTCCACTTT.

In its sample, this clone was seen once. The V and J genes are TRBV6-5 and TRBJ1-2; D is uncertain. V gave up 5 bases and J gave up 5 bases, with 15 bases separating them. CDR3 size: 14 residues. Germline values: CDR1 MNHEY, CDR2 SVGAGI. The CDR3 coding sequence is TGTGCCAGCAGTCCAAGGGTGTCGGGGTATGGCTACACCTTC. Amino acids: CASSPRVSGYGYTF.

This clone occurred a few times. This sequence joins TRBV5-6 and TRBJ1-2; perhaps TRBD1 as D (5 bases). CDR1 is SGHDT and CDR2 is YYEEEE in the germline V gene. CDR3 length equals 14 residues. The V and J ends lost 6 bases and 4 bases respectively, with 16 bases between them. The CDR3 sequence: CASTKGTPSYGYTF. The CDR3 DNA sequence: TGTGCCAGCACAAAAGGGACTCCTTCCTATGGCTACACCTTC. Together with reference TRBV5-6 and TRBJ1-2, the CDR3 gives the full variable domain: DAGVTQSPTHLIKTRGQQVTLRCSPKSGHDTVSWYQQALGQGPQFIFQYYEEEERQRGNFPDRFSGHQFPNYSSELNVNALLLGDSALYLCASTKGTPSYGYTFGSGTRLTVV.

A few counts support this clone. The chain uses TRBV11-3 and TRBJ2-2; tentative D call: TRBD2 (5 bases). Trimming took 6 bases from V and 4 from J, leaving 9 bases between them. Germline V gene lookup returns CDR1 SGHNT and CDR2 YENEEA. The CDR3 consists of 13 residues. Here the CDR3 reads CASRGGGTGELFF. The CDR3, as DNA: TGTGCCAGCAGGGGTGGAGGCACCGGGGAGCTGTTTTTT.

The chain recombines TRBV4-2 with TRBJ1-1; TRBD1 is a possible D gene (6 bases). Trimming pared 0 bases from V and 4 bases from J, leaving 12 bases between. Germline lookup yields CDR1 LGHNA and CDR2 YNFKEQ. The CDR3 spans 15 residues. In DNA, the CDR3 is TGTGCCAGCAGCCAAGATACAGGGCAGGGCACTGAAGCTTTCTTT. It translates to CASSQDTGQGTEAFF.

The rearrangement links TRBV6-5 to TRBJ1-5, with 7 bases matching TRBD1. The CDR3 is 14 amino acids. After removal of 8 bases from V and 4 bases from J, the junction contained 8 bases not matched to a gene. Germline assignment: CDR1 MNHEY and CDR2 SVGAGI. The CDR3 bases are TGTGCCAGCTCGAAGCTGACAGGGAATCAGCCCCAGCATTTT. This gives the protein CASSKLTGNQPQHF.

The J gene is TRBJ2-2, the V gene TRBV7-3; 8 positions match TRBD2. The J segment lost 0 bases and the V segment lost 2 bases, leaving 2 bases of the junction unmatched. The length of the CDR3 is 16 residues. Germline V CDR1 and CDR2: SGHTA, FQGTGA. Here the CDR3 reads CASSLVAGSNTGELFF. Written as DNA, the CDR3 is TGTGCCAGCAGCTTAGTAGCGGGATCGAACACCGGGGAGCTGTTTTTT.

J is TRBJ1-1 and V is TRBV4-1; D possibly corresponds to TRBD1 (5 bases). The CDR3 spans 14 residues. Trimming took off 5 bases at V and 2 bases at J, with 12 bases between the two ends. Germline V gene lookup returns CDR1 MGHRA and CDR2 YSYEKL. CDR3 loop: CASSYRTSNTEAFF. For the CDR3, the DNA is TGCGCCAGCAGCTACAGGACATCAAACACTGAAGCTTTCTTT.

The V call is TRBV6-5, the J call TRBJ1-1; D is uncertain. Germline CDR1 reads MNHEY; CDR2 reads SVGAGI. V lost 9 bases and J 4 bases, leaving 9 bases between the germline ends. The CDR3 is made up of 11 amino acids. CDR3 sequence (DNA): TGTGCCAGTGAATCAGGCACTGAAGCTTTCTTT. The encoded protein is CASESGTEAFF.

The chain recombines TRBV7-3 with TRBJ2-2, with D perhaps matching TRBD2 (6 bases). Trimming stripped 1 base from V and 2 bases from J, with 11 bases between. CDR1 is SGHTA and CDR2 is FQGTGA in the germline V gene. This CDR3 has 16 residues. CDR3 sequence: CASSLMGSGNTGELFF. In nucleotides, the CDR3 is TGTGCCAGCAGCTTAATGGGTAGCGGAAACACCGGGGAGCTGTTTTTT.

The chain is built from TRBV3-1 (or the pseudogene TRBV3-2) and TRBJ1-2; 8 bases match TRBD1. The CDR3 loop spans 13 amino acids. Trimming removed 4 bases from V and 4 bases from J; junction bases left unmatched: 2. The V gene's germline CDR1 is LGHDT and CDR2 YNNKEL (reference sequence). The CDR3: CASSRTGTYGYTF. The CDR3 DNA is TGTGCCAGCAGCCGGACAGGGACCTATGGCTACACCTTC.